Presented here are 29 T cell receptor beta chains from one specimen sequenced in a study of CD8+ T cells in alopecia areata. Following RNA extraction, reverse transcription yielded cDNA that acted as the sequencing template. Clones were read by immunoSEQ multiplex PCR, and TCRdb kept only the in-frame ones, dropping some. The sample lists about 140,000 clones, about 51% occurring once. The material was CD4+ T cells sorted from blood, obtained at week 0. The receptor set was obtained from a human donor with alopecia areata.

This clone was detected a few times. The V call is TRBV15, the J call TRBJ2-3; no firm D call. Germline lookup yields CDR1 LNHNV and CDR2 YYDKDF (reference sequence). Trimming pared 1 base from V and 3 bases from J, leaving 11 bases between. The length of the CDR3 is 15 residues. The CDR3: CATSRGAATTDTQYF. CDR3 nucleotide sequence: TGTGCCACCAGCAGAGGGGCGGCTACTACAGATACGCAGTATTTT.

This clone was counted only a few times. DNA for the CDR3: TGTGCCAGCAGCCATACTAGTAGGCCCTACAATGAGCAGTTCTTC. It codes for CASSHTSRPYNEQFF. V gene TRBV7-3 combines with J gene TRBJ2-1; possible D gene TRBD2, 5 bases. Per the germline V gene, CDR1 is SGHTA and CDR2 is FQGTGA. The CDR3 length is 15 residues. V was pared by 5 bases and J by 2 bases, with 13 bases between.

This clone has a single count. The V gene is TRBV30, the J gene TRBJ1-5; the D is unclear. The CDR3 has 11 amino acids. CDR1 and CDR2 from the germline V gene are GTSNPN and SVGIG (reference sequence). V was clipped by 5 bases and J by 5 bases, with 7 bases between them. The CDR3 here is CAWGIHQPQHF. For the CDR3, the DNA is TGTGCCTGGGGTATACATCAGCCCCAGCATTTT.

The CDR3 is CASPFGRGNEQFF. In DNA form, the CDR3 reads TGCGCCAGCCCTTTCGGGAGGGGAAATGAGCAGTTCTTC. The genes are TRBV10-1 and TRBJ2-1, with TRBD2 matching 8 bases. The junction had 7 bases not matched to a gene; V was cut back by 8 bases and J by 7 bases. CDR1 WNHNN and CDR2 SYGVQD come from the germline V gene (reference sequence). This CDR3 is 13 amino acids long.

The genes are TRBV11-2 and TRBJ1-2, with D unclear. This CDR3 has 16 amino acids. The germline V and J ends were trimmed by 5 bases and 5 bases, with 21 bases remaining between them. From germline, CDR1 is SGHAT and CDR2 FQNNGV. The CDR3 DNA sequence: TGTGCCAGCAGCCCCAGCCGGGGAGCAGTCCCGTATGGCTACACCTTC. Protein: CASSPSRGAVPYGYTF.

In this sample, this clone turned up a few times. The chain links TRBV7-8 to TRBJ2-1; D uncertain. The CDR3 has 12 residues. The germline V gene has CDR1 SGHVS and CDR2 FQNEAQ. V lost 1 base and J 10 bases, leaving 8 bases between the germline ends. This CDR3 is CASSLDQDEQFF. The CDR3 bases are TGTGCCAGCAGCTTAGACCAAGACGAGCAGTTCTTC.

Notes on this clone: This sample also contains other DNA sequences that code for the same CDR3. The chain uses TRBV30 and TRBJ1-5; TRBD1 is a possible D gene (5 bases). Germline V gene sequence: CDR1 GTSNPN, CDR2 SVGIG (reference sequence). Trimming removed 1 base at V and 6 bases at J, with 10 bases between. The length of the CDR3 is 13 residues. Here the CDR3 reads CAWSGQGLQPQHF. In DNA, the CDR3 is TGTGCCTGGAGTGGGCAGGGTCTTCAGCCCCAGCATTTT.

The rearrangement joins TRBV19 to TRBJ1-5; maybe TRBD1 (5 bases). The CDR3 is made up of 15 amino acids. Between the trimmed V and J ends, which lost 5 bases and 5 bases, there was a span of 16 bases. CDR1 LNHDA and CDR2 SQIVND come from the germline V gene (reference sequence). CDR3 nucleotide sequence: TGTGCCAGTAGTGCGGGACCATCGGCGGATCAGCCCCAGCATTTT. Its translation: CASSAGPSADQPQHF. The complete variable domain, with remaining parts taken from reference TRBV19 and TRBJ1-5, reads DGGITQSPKYLFRKEGQNVTLSCEQNLNHDAMYWYRQDPGQGLRLIYYSQIVNDFQKGDIAEGYSVSREKKESFPLTVTSAQKNPTAFYLCASSAGPSADQPQHFGDGTRLSIL.

This chain uses TRBV7-2 with TRBJ2-2; 8 bases are shared with TRBD2. The CDR3 length is 15 residues. Germline trimming cut 5 bases from V and 0 bases from J; bases unmatched to any gene: 2. Germline CDR1 reads SGHTA; CDR2 reads FQGNSA. The CDR3 reads CASSSGSTNTGELFF. CDR3 in DNA: TGTGCCAGCAGCAGCGGGAGCACGAACACCGGGGAGCTGTTTTTT.

The V gene is TRBV7-2, the J gene TRBJ1-2, with a possible D match to TRBD1 (5 bases). The CDR3 extends over 16 amino acids. Trimming took 5 bases from V and 4 from J, leaving 20 bases between them. CDR1 and CDR2 (germline): SGHTA, FQGNSA. CDR3 DNA: TGTGCCAGCAGCCCCAGGACACTGGGGGATGTCTATGGCTACACCTTC. The encoded protein is CASSPRTLGDVYGYTF.

This clone turned up a few times. The rearrangement uses TRBV19 and TRBJ1-6, with a possible D match to TRBD1 (5 bases). The CDR3 has 15 residues. CDR1 LNHDA and CDR2 SQIVND come from the germline V gene (reference sequence). V lost 2 bases and J 5 bases, leaving 10 bases between the germline ends. CDR3 in amino acids: CASSIPGRNNSPLHF. The CDR3 DNA reads as TGTGCCAGTAGTATACCGGGACGGAATAATTCACCCCTCCACTTT.

This chain links TRBV20-1 with TRBJ1-4; D uncertain. The germline V and J ends were trimmed by 5 bases and 8 bases, with 9 bases remaining between them. This CDR3 contains 11 residues. The V gene's germline CDR1 is DFQATT and CDR2 SNEGSKA (reference sequence). The chain's CDR3 is CSARTEEKLFF. In DNA, the CDR3 is TGCAGTGCTCGCACAGAAGAAAAACTGTTTTTT.

This clone was found once. V usage is TRBV7-6 and J usage is TRBJ1-1; no clear D gene. Germline V lookup: CDR1 SGHVS, CDR2 FNYEAQ. Between the trimmed V and J ends, which lost 2 bases and 5 bases, there was a span of 12 bases. The CDR3 runs 14 residues. Here the CDR3 reads CASSLNLGGTEAFF. CDR3 in DNA: TGTGCCAGCAGCTTAAATCTGGGAGGGACTGAAGCTTTCTTT.

A single count supports this clone. This CDR3 is CASSYRAIETQYF. CDR3 sequence (DNA): TGTGCCAGCAGTTACAGAGCGATAGAGACCCAGTACTTC. The rearrangement uses TRBV25-1 and TRBJ2-5; D gene ambiguous. V was clipped by 5 bases and J by 4 bases, with 11 bases between them. CDR1 and CDR2 from the germline V gene are MGHDK and SYGVNS. This CDR3 is built from 13 residues.

This clone has only a few counts. The chain recombines TRBV18 with TRBJ1-1; no reliable D call. CDR3 size: 13 residues. V lost 1 base to trimming and J lost 1 base, with 4 bases between them. The V gene's germline CDR1 is KGHSH and CDR2 LQKENI. CDR3 sequence: CASSPQGNTEAFF. Written as DNA, the CDR3 is TGTGCCAGCTCACCACAGGGGAACACTGAAGCTTTCTTT.

The chain has TRBV29-1 and TRBJ2-1, with 8 nucleotides matching TRBD1. The CDR3 sequence is 14 residues long. V dropped 6 bases and J dropped 0; count of bases not matched to a gene: 4. In germline, CDR1 is SQVTM, CDR2 ANQGSEA. Here the CDR3 DNA reads TGCAGCGTCCGAACAGGGGGCTCCTACAATGAGCAGTTCTTC. It translates to CSVRTGGSYNEQFF.

In this sample, this clone turned up a few times. The chain couples TRBV2 to TRBJ1-1, with D possibly TRBD1 on 6 matching bases. V lost 5 bases and J lost 1, with 14 bases in between. Germline V gene lookup returns CDR1 SNHLY and CDR2 FYNNEI. This CDR3 spans 15 amino acids. For the CDR3, the DNA is TGTGCCAGCAGTCTGGACAGACGGGCGAACACTGAAGCTTTCTTT. Translation: CASSLDRRANTEAFF.

In this sample, this clone turned up a few times. The chain couples TRBV2 to TRBJ2-1; D remains ambiguous. V gave up 5 bases and J gave up 7 bases, with 9 bases separating them. CDR3 length: 12 amino acids. Germline V gene lookup returns CDR1 SNHLY and CDR2 FYNNEI. The CDR3 sequence is CASSTIGNEQFF. The CDR3 bases are TGTGCCAGCAGTACGATTGGGAATGAGCAGTTCTTC.

This chain links TRBV1 with TRBJ2-3; TRBD2 is taken as the D call from the table, unchecked against the DNA. TRBV1 counts as a pseudogene. The CDR3 is made up of 14 amino acids. The CDR3 nucleotides read TGCACCAGCAGCCACTACCCGGGGTTCCGCACGCAGTATTTT. This encodes CTSSHYPGFRTQYF.

V usage is TRBV18 and J usage is TRBJ1-4; no reliable D call. The CDR3 covers 16 residues. The germline gives CDR1 KGHSH, CDR2 LQKENI. Deletions cut 2 bases from V and 1 base from J, with 11 bases between. The CDR3: CASSPVLVVTNEKLFF. Here the CDR3 DNA reads TGTGCCAGCTCACCAGTGTTGGTGGTAACTAATGAAAAACTGTTTTTT.

The chain recombines TRBV30 with TRBJ1-5, with a tentative D call TRBD1 (6 bases). Germline assignment: CDR1 GTSNPN and CDR2 SVGIG (reference sequence). The CDR3 is 12 residues long. V lost 6 bases and J 5 bases, leaving 11 bases between the germline ends. The CDR3 DNA reads as TGTGCCTGTAGACAGGATGATCAGCCCCAGCATTTT. Protein sequence: CACRQDDQPQHF.

This clone turned up a few times. This chain connects TRBV5-1 to TRBJ2-7, with D hard to call. Trimming cost V 3 bases and J 6 bases, with 25 bases left between them. Germline-derived CDR1 and CDR2 are SGHRS and YFSETQ. The CDR3 extends over 17 amino acids. The DNA for the CDR3 is TGCGCCAGCAGCTCCCCGAGTAAAACCTCGATCGACGGCGAGCAGTACTTC. Its protein is CASSSPSKTSIDGEQYF. Based on the CDR3 plus reference TRBV5-1 and TRBJ2-7, the full variable domain is KAGVTQTPRYLIKTRGQQVTLSCSPISGHRSVSWYQQTPGQGLQFLFEYFSETQRNKGNFPGRFSGRQFSNSRSEMNVSTLELGDSALYLCASSSPSKTSIDGEQYFGPGTRLTVT.

V gene TRBV29-1 combines with J gene TRBJ1-5, with D possibly TRBD1 on 5 matching bases. Trimming removed 7 bases at V and 0 bases at J, with 10 bases between. The CDR3 consists of 13 residues. Germline V gene sequence: CDR1 SQVTM, CDR2 ANQGSEA. CDR3 coding DNA: TGCAGCGCCATGGACAATAGCAATCAGCCCCAGCATTTT. Its protein is CSAMDNSNQPQHF. Based on the CDR3 plus reference TRBV29-1 and TRBJ1-5, the full variable domain is SAVISQKPSRDICQRGTSLTIQCQVDSQVTMMFWYRQQPGQSLTLIATANQGSEATYESGFVIDKFPISRPNLTFSTLTVSNMSPEDSSIYLCSAMDNSNQPQHFGDGTRLSIL.

Only one count was recorded for this clone. The V call is TRBV4-3, the J call TRBJ2-1; 8 bases line up with TRBD2. Germline V lookup: CDR1 LGHNA, CDR2 YSLEER. This CDR3 contains 19 residues. The J segment lost 4 bases and the V segment lost 0 bases, leaving 14 bases of the junction unmatched. CDR3 nucleotides: TGCGCCAGCAGCCAAGATCTGATAGCGGGGATAGGGTTGTACAATGAGCAGTTCTTC. Translation: CASSQDLIAGIGLYNEQFF.

This clone was observed a few times. The V call is TRBV5-4, the J call TRBJ2-4; D is unresolved. There are 16 residues in the CDR3. CDR1 is SGHNT, CDR2 YYREEE, per germline (reference sequence). Trimming cost V 0 bases and J 9 bases, with 19 bases left between them. The CDR3, as DNA: TGTGCCAGCAGCTTGGGATCGCCCGCCCGAGGATCCATTCAGTACTTC. The encoded protein is CASSLGSPARGSIQYF.

The J gene is TRBJ2-5, the V gene TRBV5-1; a possible D gene is TRBD2 (5 bases). The V end lost 0 bases, the J end lost 5 bases, and 8 bases lay between the germline ends. Germline CDR1 is SGHRS and CDR2 is YFSETQ. The CDR3 is 13 amino acids. The CDR3 sequence: CASSLVIAETQYF. Written as DNA, the CDR3 is TGCGCCAGCAGCTTGGTCATAGCGGAGACCCAGTACTTC.

This sequence joins TRBV30 and TRBJ2-3, with 8 positions matching TRBD1. V was pared by 1 base and J by 10 bases, with 7 bases of the junction left unmatched. Germline V gives CDR1 GTSNPN, CDR2 SVGIG (reference sequence). The CDR3 totals 13 residues. As DNA, the CDR3 is TGTGCCTGGAGTGCAAAACCAGGGGGCGCGCAGTATTTT. It specifies CAWSAKPGGAQYF.

The chain combines TRBV25-1 with TRBJ1-2, with no clear D. The V end lost 5 bases, the J end lost 8 bases, and 21 bases lay between the germline ends. The germline CDR1 and CDR2 sequences are MGHDK and SYGVNS. CDR3 size: 15 residues. In nucleotides, the CDR3 is TGTGCCAGCAGTCCCCGCGGGCGGACTCTGGGGGGCTACACCTTC. Translated: CASSPRGRTLGGYTF.

This clone has just a few counts. This chain connects TRBV7-8 to TRBJ2-3; 8 bases are shared with TRBD2. CDR1 SGHVS and CDR2 FQNEAQ come from the germline V gene. The ends lost 1 base at V and 4 bases at J; junction bases unmatched: 7. The CDR3 has 16 residues. Here the CDR3 reads CASSLDLLAGPDTQYF. CDR3 nucleotide sequence: TGTGCCAGCAGCTTAGACCTGTTAGCGGGACCAGATACGCAGTATTTT.